This is a list of T cell receptor beta chains from one sample in a study of tumor-infiltrating lymphocytes in primary liver carcinoma. TCRdb re-called the multiplex PCR reads with MiXCR, one entry per CDR3 protein. The sample carries fewer than 350,000 distinct CDR3 sequences, 50% to 70% recorded once. Sequenced input: peripheral blood. All receptors derive from a man aged 40-49 years with primary liver carcinoma and hepatitis B virus infection. CDR3s include the opening cysteine and the closing phenylalanine or tryptophan. D genes are given only for firm matches.

D gene,J gene,V gene,CDR3 protein
TRBD2,TRBJ2-7,TRBV11-1,CASNLGLAETYEHYF
TRBD2,TRBJ2-3,TRBV5-1,CASSLTSGTTDTQYF
-,TRBJ2-7,TRBV6-4,CTSSGGSVGYSYEQYF
-,TRBJ2-5,TRBV29-1,CSVGNTQETQYF
TRBD2,TRBJ2-7,TRBV4-2,CASSQGASGSEEQYF
-,TRBJ2-2,TRBV5-8,CARERTDYTGELFF
TRBD1,TRBJ2-4,TRBV11-2,CASSLEWGQGFQYF
-,TRBJ2-7,TRBV6-1,CASTSNRALSSYEQYF
TRBD1,TRBJ1-2,TRBV6-2/TRBV6-3,CASSQSRDSLYGYTF
-,TRBJ2-7,TRBV11-3,CASGFMAGTYEQYF
-,TRBJ1-5,TRBV12-3/TRBV12-4,CASSLRMDQPQHF
-,TRBJ2-7,TRBV29-1,CSVEAYGGRLDRAYEQYF
-,TRBJ2-6,TRBV11-2,CASCQRGSGANVQTF
-,TRBJ2-1,TRBV6-5,CASTAIGYNEQFF
-,TRBJ2-2,TRBV18,CASSPLPGGTGELFF
TRBD1,TRBJ2-5,TRBV28,CATSETGRETQYF
-,TRBJ1-1,TRBV7-3,CASSLTAMNTEAFF
TRBD2,TRBJ2-2,TRBV5-1,CASSLVPAGGTGELFF
TRBD2,TRBJ2-3,TRBV5-8,CASRETSTDTKYF
-,TRBJ2-2,TRBV10-2,CASRPTSLTGELFF
-,TRBJ1-1,TRBV11-1,CASSSSSGEAFF
TRBD2,TRBJ2-1,TRBV10-3,CAIRVQGTRDNEQFF
TRBD2,TRBJ2-1,TRBV11-1,CGSSLGALAGAYNEQFF
-,TRBJ1-1,TRBV7-9,CDSSLAQGRTEAFF
TRBD2,TRBJ2-7,TRBV6-2/TRBV6-3,CASSRGGAGPYEQYF
-,TRBJ2-5,TRBV7-8,CASSFGLKEETQYF
-,TRBJ2-3,TRBV6-1,CPSIHSDTQYF
-,TRBJ1-1,TRBV30,CAWSRQANTEAFF
-,TRBJ2-3,TRBV6-5,CASSYSGSSRSLDTQYF
TRBD2,TRBJ2-5,TRBV10-3,CVISTSSGRVDETQYF
-,TRBJ2-1,TRBV28,CASSSHRIEQFF
TRBD2,TRBJ2-1,TRBV10-3,CAIRGGTSGGSPDNEQFF
-,TRBJ2-2,TRBV5-1,CASSTTSMRTGELFF
TRBD1,TRBJ1-4,TRBV7-9,CTSSLGIQGTEKLFF
TRBD1,TRBJ1-5,TRBV12-3/TRBV12-4,CASSSTGAQPQHF
TRBD2,TRBJ2-6,TRBV4-2,CASSQVSGRASGANVLTF
-,-,TRBV12-3/TRBV12-4,CASSFMIGGGGNQPQYF
-,TRBJ2-7,TRBV6-2/TRBV6-3,CASRYTRIGPPSGSSYEQYF
TRBD1,TRBJ2-2,TRBV4-1,CASKLGGQGTGELFF
TRBD1,TRBJ1-1,TRBV11-3,CAGSTRQGAEAFF
-,TRBJ2-7,TRBV29-1,CSANFGICEQYF
TRBD2,TRBJ2-3,TRBV14,CASSQTRLASTDTQYF
-,TRBJ1-2,TRBV7-8,CASSLSQGLDYGYTF
-,TRBJ2-5,TRBV11-2,CTSSLGDLGETQYF
TRBD2,TRBJ2-1,TRBV30,CAWDGLAGAVEQFF
-,TRBJ2-5,TRBV11-2,CASSEAGDEIQYF
-,TRBJ2-5,TRBV28,CASRIQETQYF
TRBD1,TRBJ1-1,TRBV14,CASNRTGTEAFF
TRBD1,TRBJ2-3,TRBV5-1,CASSLRQGIGDTQYF
-,TRBJ2-2,TRBV11-2,CASSLEPRRGSELFF
-,TRBJ2-3,TRBV6-2/TRBV6-3,CANTPLGTATDTQYF
-,TRBJ2-3,TRBV10-3,CAISVGRGKTGDTQYF
TRBD1,TRBJ2-1,TRBV12-5,CVSGFEGAEQFF
-,TRBJ1-1,TRBV11-2,CASSLKGGTEAFF
TRBD2,TRBJ2-5,TRBV4-3,CASSQWTSGRGRTQYF
TRBD2,TRBJ2-7,TRBV30,CAWSELAGGNEQYF
-,TRBJ2-7,TRBV7-9,CASTLVGVWGNYEQYF